This TCR beta chain appears in the sequencing data of a study of blood T cell repertoires in COVID-19. Study summary: Sites across the United States, Italy and Spain contributed samples from acute and convalescent COVID-19. T cells, B-cell-depleted T cells, or PBMCs provided the cDNA or gDNA that served as material.

Per the study methods: Counts of nucleated cells, estimated from reference gene primer amplification, were obtained. Using immunoSEQ multiplex PCR, the repertoire was profiled, and TCRdb retains in-frame clones only, with some absent. V and J calls and clone size are copied from that table; D and trimming were computed from the DNA. The sample yields over 200,000 clones, around four fifths seen once. The germline V gene has CDR1 MNHNY and CDR2 SVGAGI (reference sequence). V was clipped by 5 bases and J by 5 bases, with 9 bases between them. This CDR3 spans 13 amino acids. V and J are TRBV6-6 and TRBJ1-4; D remains ambiguous. Material for sequencing was peripheral blood. The TCR was taken from a woman aged 50 to 60 with acute or convalescent COVID-19. CDR3 in amino acids: CASSKDGNEKLFF. CDR3 nucleotide sequence: TGTGCCAGCAGTAAAGATGGCAATGAAAAACTGTTTTTT.